One sample yielded the 2 T cell receptor beta chains listed below, sequenced in a study of human T cells and chemical hapten exposure. From the RACE reads, TCRdb called clonotypes with MiXCR, one entry per CDR3 protein. Of approximately 87,000 distinct CDR3 sequences in the sample, about an eighth were seen once. The time point was: patch test 2, 6 weeks after DPC sensitization. The treatment: therapeutic diphenylcyclopropenone sensitization with weekly scalp DPC. The source material was whole blood, sampled in connection with sensitization to the hapten diphenylcyclopropenone (DPC). The receptor set was obtained from a woman aged 40 to 50 with alopecia areata. Some clones in this sample may be carry-over from other donors' samples.

This clonotype was recorded a few times. The gene calls are TRBV3-1 and TRBJ2-5; D is undetermined. V was pared by 0 bases and J by 6 bases, with 11 bases between. This CDR3 comprises 14 residues. Per germline, CDR1 LGHDT and CDR2 YNNKEL (reference sequence). The CDR3 DNA reads TGTGCCAGCAGCCAAGACCCCCTTGGGAAGACCCAGTACTTC. This encodes CASSQDPLGKTQYF.

Ten or more counts support this clonotype. The chain carries TRBV6-2 or TRBV6-3 and TRBJ2-6; 7 positions agree with TRBD1. V lost 4 bases, J lost 0 bases, and 6 bases stayed unmatched. There are 17 residues in the CDR3. CDR1 and CDR2 (germline): MNHEY, SVGEGT. CDR3 DNA sequence: TGTGCCAGCAGTTGGGACAGCCTGAACTCTGGGGCCAACGTCCTGACTTTC. Translation gives CASSWDSLNSGANVLTF.